This section outlines one T cell receptor beta chain sequence together with its context. Its antigen is undetermined. The data belong to a study of shared clonotypes between healthy human individuals. Study outcomes and limitations: The small donor group covered limited genetic and exposure diversity. Clonotypes that were shared across a few donors made up around 5.5% of naive CD4 clonotypes.

The CDR3 totals 13 residues. Germline V gene data show CDR1 as MNHNS and CDR2 as SASEGT. The ends were cut back, 6 bases at V and 2 bases at J, with 11 bases in the middle. In the sorted-subset replicate PCRs, 200 ng DNA, around 30,000 T cell genomes, was used. Per the study methods: There were no quality scores in the junction-only immunoSEQ sequences, so filtering differed. Clones were sequenced by immunoSEQ multiplex PCR, and TCRdb holds only the in-frame ones, with some missing. The V and J calls and clone size are taken from that table; D and trimming were inferred from the DNA. Among 2.5 million or so clones, approximately 90% were seen once, and the ten largest hold 0.14%.

This TCR derives from a man between 18 and 35 years old in good health. Sequencing was carried out using naive CD4+ T cells sorted from blood. Regarding subset: CD45RA+ positively selected. The chain uses TRBV6-1 and TRBJ2-7; D possibly corresponds to TRBD1 (6 bases). CDR3 residues: CASRGGKPYEQYF. The CDR3 DNA reads TGTGCCAGCAGAGGGGGAAAACCCTACGAGCAGTACTTC.